Presented here are 24 T cell receptor beta chains from one specimen sequenced in a study of shared clonotypes between healthy human individuals. Method: immunoSEQ multiplex PCR; TCRdb's copy keeps in-frame clones and lacks some. Of 2 million to 2.5 million clones in the sample, 85% to 95% were seen once. The sequencing input was naive CD4+ T cells sorted from blood. Noted subset: CD45RA+ positively selected. The receptors originated from a man between 18 and 35 years old in good health.

This sequence joins TRBV5-6 and TRBJ1-2; TRBD1 matches 9 bases. The V gene's germline CDR1 is SGHDT and CDR2 YYEEEE. Trimming at V came to 4 bases and at J to 7 bases, leaving 14 bases not matched to a gene. There are 16 residues in the CDR3. This CDR3 is CASSPGTGLRLSGYTF. The CDR3 DNA follows: TGTGCCAGCAGCCCCGGGACAGGGCTTAGGCTTAGTGGCTACACCTTC.

The V gene is TRBV5-1, the J gene TRBJ2-1; 10 positions agree with TRBD2. The length of the CDR3 is 15 residues. Per the germline V gene, CDR1 is SGHRS and CDR2 is YFSETQ. V lost 0 bases and J lost 7; bases outside the gene matches: 4. CDR3 sequence: CASSLDLAGVNEQFF. The CDR3 DNA follows: TGCGCCAGCAGCTTGGATCTAGCGGGAGTGAATGAGCAGTTCTTC.

The sample holds many counts of this clone. This chain connects TRBV4-1 to TRBJ2-3; D remains unclear. Per the germline V gene, CDR1 is MGHRA and CDR2 is YSYEKL. The CDR3 contains 16 residues. With 1 base removed from V and 1 base from J, the gap between germline ends came to 12 bases. CDR3 in amino acids: CASSQVVSDRTDTQYF. The CDR3 DNA is TGCGCCAGCAGCCAAGTAGTCTCCGACCGCACAGATACGCAGTATTTT.

This chain connects TRBV9 to TRBJ2-7; D possibly corresponds to TRBD1 (6 bases). CDR1 and CDR2 (germline): SGDLS, YYNGEE. This CDR3 region has 16 residues. V was clipped by 4 bases and J by 3 bases, with 20 bases between them. CDR3 nucleotides: TGTGCCAGCAGCCCTATCGGGGAGAGGGGGTTCTACGAGCAGTACTTC. This sequence encodes CASSPIGERGFYEQYF.

V gene TRBV6-5 combines with J gene TRBJ1-1; D perhaps matches TRBD1 (6 bases). The CDR3 covers 15 residues. The germline V gene has CDR1 MNHEY and CDR2 SVGAGI. Trimming took off 0 bases at V and 4 bases at J, with 12 bases between the two ends. The CDR3 DNA is TGTGCCAGCAGTTACTCGAGCACAGGGAGCACTGAAGCTTTCTTT. As protein: CASSYSSTGSTEAFF.

A note on this clone: This sample also contains other DNA sequences that code for the same CDR3. This chain links TRBV5-1 with TRBJ2-2, with 9 bases matching TRBD2. J was trimmed by 4 bases and V by 2 bases; bases with no gene match: 0. CDR3 length: 14 amino acids. Looked up from germline, CDR1 is SGHRS and CDR2 is YFSETQ. CDR3 DNA sequence: TGCGCCAGCAGCTTAGCGGGAGGCACCGGGGAGCTGTTTTTT. It yields the protein CASSLAGGTGELFF.

CDR3 protein: CAISEYPGEFEAFF. CDR3 sequence (DNA): TGTGCCATCAGTGAGTATCCAGGGGAATTTGAAGCTTTCTTT. The V gene is TRBV10-3, the J gene TRBJ1-1, with D perhaps matching TRBD1 (6 bases). Per germline, CDR1 ENHRY and CDR2 SYGVKD. This CDR3 region has 14 residues. Trimming left V 1 base short and J 7 bases short, with 13 bases between.

This rearrangement joins TRBV11-2 to TRBJ1-2; D uncertain. The V and J ends lost 4 bases and 1 base respectively, with 7 bases between them. Germline V gene sequence: CDR1 SGHAT, CDR2 FQNNGV. The CDR3 covers 13 residues. The CDR3 sequence: CASSYTDNYGYTF. CDR3 DNA: TGTGCCAGCAGCTATACGGATAACTATGGCTACACCTTC. Filled out from reference TRBV11-2 and TRBJ1-2, the complete variable domain reads EAGVAQSPRYKIIEKRQSVAFWCNPISGHATLYWYQQILGQGPKLLIQFQNNGVVDDSQLPKDRFSAERLKGVDSTLKIQPAKLEDSAVYLCASSYTDNYGYTFGSGTRLTVV.

For this clone: The same CDR3 also results from other DNA sequences found in this sample. The V and J genes are TRBV5-1 and TRBJ2-7, with a possible D match to TRBD1 (5 bases). CDR3 length: 14 amino acids. The germline CDR1 and CDR2 sequences are SGHRS and YFSETQ. Trimming removed 1 base at V and 5 bases at J, with 13 bases between. CDR3 in DNA: TGCGCCAGCAGCTTGCGCGGCCAGGGTGACGAGCAGTACTTC. Protein: CASSLRGQGDEQYF. Supplemented by reference TRBV5-1 and TRBJ2-7, the full variable domain reads KAGVTQTPRYLIKTRGQQVTLSCSPISGHRSVSWYQQTPGQGLQFLFEYFSETQRNKGNFPGRFSGRQFSNSRSEMNVSTLELGDSALYLCASSLRGQGDEQYFGPGTRLTVT.

V is TRBV5-1 and J is TRBJ2-1, with 13 bases aligning to TRBD2. The V segment lost 5 bases and the J segment 9 bases; nucleotides outside the gene matches: 5. The CDR3 is 14 residues long. From germline, CDR1 is SGHRS and CDR2 YFSETQ. The CDR3: CASSRTSGSVEQFF. CDR3 bases: TGCGCCAGCAGTAGGACTAGCGGGAGCGTTGAGCAGTTCTTC.

The genes are TRBV11-2 and TRBJ2-1; 12 positions match TRBD2. Germline-derived CDR1 and CDR2 are SGHAT and FQNNGV. Losses at the gene ends were 5 bases for V and 12 bases for J; bases not matched to a gene: 2. This CDR3 has 12 amino acids. In DNA, the CDR3 is TGTGCCAGCAGCCGGGGACTAGCGGGGCAGTTCTTC. It codes for CASSRGLAGQFF.

Comments on this clone: No DNA is shown, since the ends of the CDR3 on it are uncertain; the CDR3 is the one TCRdb lists. This chain connects TRBV21-1 to TRBJ2-2; the table gives TRBD2 as D, unverified against the DNA. TRBV21-1 is classified as a pseudogene. The CDR3 is 19 amino acids long, termini counted. CDR3 region: CASSKDAWGSGANTGELFF.

V and J are TRBV4-3 and TRBJ2-3; TRBD2 matches 11 bases. CDR1 and CDR2 from the germline V gene are LGHNA and YSLEER. The CDR3 runs 17 residues. The J segment lost 0 bases and the V segment lost 4 bases, leaving 6 bases of the junction unmatched. The CDR3, as DNA: TGCGCCAGCAGCCTAAGACTAGCGGGACTTAGCACAGATACGCAGTATTTT. Amino acid sequence: CASSLRLAGLSTDTQYF.

This clone has a single count. The V call is TRBV19, the J call TRBJ1-1; 7 bases map to TRBD1. There are 13 residues in the CDR3. The germline gives CDR1 LNHDA, CDR2 SQIVND (reference sequence). J was trimmed by 7 bases and V by 6 bases; bases with no gene match: 8. The CDR3 DNA reads TGTGCCAGTAGATTAAACTACAGGGGTGAAGCTTTCTTT. This sequence encodes CASRLNYRGEAFF.

The CDR3 is CASSPGQGTSSGNTIYF. The CDR3 nucleotides are TGTGCCAGCAGCCCGGGACAGGGGACGAGCTCTGGAAACACCATATATTTT. The chain carries TRBV9 and TRBJ1-3; the match to TRBD1 covers 10 bases. After removal of 4 bases from V and 0 bases from J, the junction contained 7 bases not matched to a gene. Germline CDR1 is SGDLS and CDR2 is YYNGEE. The CDR3 consists of 17 residues.

The V call is TRBV6-1, the J call TRBJ1-4; TRBD1 matches at 7 bases. This CDR3 has 14 amino acids. The V and J ends lost 7 bases and 4 bases, in that order; junction bases with no gene match: 6. Germline-derived CDR1 and CDR2 are MNHNS and SASEGT. CDR3 bases: TGTGCCAGCACCTCGGGACAGATTAATGAAAAACTGTTTTTT. Its translation is CASTSGQINEKLFF.

In this sample, this clone turned up once. V and J are TRBV6-1 and TRBJ2-6; tentative D call: TRBD1 (5 bases). Germline V gene data show CDR1 as MNHNS and CDR2 as SASEGT. The length of the CDR3 is 14 residues. The V and J ends lost 8 bases and 4 bases respectively, with 12 bases between them. The CDR3 reads CASDTGSGANVLTF. CDR3 coding DNA: TGTGCCAGCGATACAGGTTCCGGGGCCAACGTCCTGACTTTC.

The V and J genes are TRBV9 and TRBJ2-2, with D maybe TRBD2 (5 bases). The germline V gene has CDR1 SGDLS and CDR2 YYNGEE. Between the trimmed V and J ends, which lost 4 bases and 0 bases, there was a span of 10 bases. The CDR3 consists of 15 residues. In DNA form, the CDR3 reads TGTGCCAGCAGCCCGCTCGGGACGAACACCGGGGAGCTGTTTTTT. It encodes CASSPLGTNTGELFF.

The V and J genes are TRBV12-2 and TRBJ2-5; the D segment call TRBD2 is taken from the table without a DNA check. TRBV12-2 is an annotated pseudogene. CDR3 length: 15 amino acids. Here the CDR3 reads CASRSGLADQETQYF. The CDR3 DNA is TGTGCAAGTCGCTCGGGACTAGCGGACCAAGAGACCCAGTACTTC.

The CDR3 sequence: CASSLPPGELFF. CDR3 nucleotides: TGTGCCAGCAGCTTACCCCCCGGGGAGCTGTTTTTT. This rearrangement joins TRBV7-9 to TRBJ2-2, with D uncertain. The CDR3 has 12 amino acids. Germline V gene sequence: CDR1 SEHNR, CDR2 FQNEAQ (reference sequence). The V and J ends lost 2 bases and 6 bases respectively, with 4 bases between them.

The chain combines TRBV28 with TRBJ2-6; 10 bases are shared with TRBD1. V gave up 11 bases and J gave up 1 base; unmatched junction bases: 5. Germline CDR1 and CDR2: MDHEN and SYDVKM. The CDR3 length is 15 residues. The CDR3 DNA sequence: TGTGCCGTACCGGGACAGGGGTCTGGGGCCAACGTCCTGACTTTC. Amino acid sequence: CAVPGQGSGANVLTF. Filled out from reference TRBV28 and TRBJ2-6, the complete variable domain reads DVKVTQSSRYLVKRTGEKVFLECVQDMDHENMFWYRQDPGLGLRLIYFSYDVKMKEKGDIPEGYSVSREKKERFSLILESASTNQTSMYLCAVPGQGSGANVLTFGAGSRLTVL.

This clone was observed a single time. The chain joins TRBV7-8 to TRBJ1-2, with 11 nucleotides matching TRBD1. This CDR3 contains 15 residues. Germline V gene sequence: CDR1 SGHVS, CDR2 FQNEAQ. J lost 5 bases, V lost 7 bases, and 9 bases had no gene match. CDR3 protein: CASTRDRGMGYGYTF. CDR3 DNA: TGTGCCAGCACCCGGGACAGGGGGATGGGTTATGGCTACACCTTC.

The chain recombines TRBV10-3 with TRBJ2-7; 7 positions match TRBD2. V was clipped by 7 bases and J by 6 bases; unmatched bases: 6. The CDR3 sequence is 12 residues long. Germline V gene lookup returns CDR1 ENHRY and CDR2 SYGVKD. The CDR3, as DNA: TGTGCCATCAAGGGAGGGGTAAGCGAGCAGTACTTC. This gives the protein CAIKGGVSEQYF.

On this clone: This sample also contains other DNA sequences that code for the same CDR3. The chain links TRBV27 to TRBJ1-6; D might be TRBD1 (6 bases). Germline-derived CDR1 and CDR2 are MNHEY and SMNVEV (reference sequence). The V end was cut by 0 bases, the J end by 10 bases, with 10 bases between. The CDR3 spans 14 residues. The CDR3 protein is CASSLSGGGSPLHF. CDR3 nucleotides: TGTGCCAGCAGTTTATCCGGGGGCGGCTCACCCCTCCACTTT.